This TCR beta chain originates from a study of T cells after posttransplantation cyclophosphamide. General study findings and limits: After PTCy, TRB diversity resembled that of CNI/methotrexate controls. Tissue-infiltrating T cells from skin or gut overlapped little with blood T cells.

Trimming took 5 bases from V and 1 from J; bases not matched to a gene: 10. The CDR3 is 17 amino acids. Germline CDR1 reads ENHRY; CDR2 reads SYGVKD. The repertoire was sequenced with immunoSEQ multiplex PCR; TCRdb's copy has only in-frame clones and lacks some. The record shows roughly 14,000 clones for this sample, with no singletons present. Busulfan-fludarabine conditioning, marrow transplant, and cyclophosphamide on days +3 and +4 were administered. With respect to this clone: The antigen is undetermined.

Material: PBMCs, obtained 1162 days after allogeneic stem cell transplant with posttransplant cyclophosphamide. The gene calls are TRBV10-3 and TRBJ2-2, with 7 bases identical to TRBD1. The TCR was taken from a female patient in her 40s who received an allogeneic stem cell transplant from a related donor, was CMV-positive, and had no GVHD. Some T cells may be the graft donor's. CDR3 DNA: TGTGCCATCAGTCCGCAGACAGGGAACATGAACACCGGGGAGCTGTTTTTT. Translation: CAISPQTGNMNTGELFF.